This T cell receptor (beta chain) comes out of a study of blood T cell repertoires in COVID-19. Study-wide context: In each case, the material was cDNA or gDNA derived from T cells, B-cell-depleted T cells, or PBMCs.

Only in-frame clones appear in the TCRdb table, and some are missing; sequencing was by immunoSEQ multiplex PCR. The table lists some 150,000 clones, 85% of them singletons. CDR1 SGDLS and CDR2 YYNGEE come from the germline V gene. Trimming stripped 3 bases from V and 1 base from J, with 14 bases between. The CDR3 extends over 17 amino acids. The sequence came from a human donor with acute or convalescent COVID-19. The donor label of this sample is uncertain. The source material was peripheral blood. V is TRBV9 and J is TRBJ2-6, with D possibly matching TRBD1 (5 bases). DNA for the CDR3: TGTGCCAGCAGCGCAGACTCCAGGGTATCTGGGGCCAACGTCCTGACTTTC. It translates to CASSADSRVSGANVLTF. Full variable domain (missing parts from reference TRBV9 and TRBJ2-6): DSGVTQTPKHLITATGQRVTLRCSPRSGDLSVYWYQQSLDQGLQFLIQYYNGEERAKGNILERFSAQQFPDLHSELNLSSLELGDSALYFCASSADSRVSGANVLTFGAGSRLTVL.